This T cell receptor beta chain originates from a study of blood T cell repertoires in COVID-19. Study summary: Samples of COVID-19 (acute and convalescent) were obtained from the United States, Italy and Spain. T cells, B-cell-depleted T cells, or PBMCs supplied cDNA or gDNA.

CDR1 MNHEY and CDR2 SVGAGI come from the germline V gene. The J segment lost 9 bases and the V segment lost 3 bases, leaving 4 bases of the junction unmatched. The CDR3 is 14 residues long. In assigning cohorts, the study relied on participant-reported clinical history. The method was immunoSEQ multiplex PCR; TCRdb's version includes in-frame clones alone and lacks a portion of them. The profile covers 260,000 or so clones, with approximately 86% appearing a single time and about 2.5% taken by the ten largest. Sequencing was performed on PBMCs or T cells enriched from blood (not recorded which). The rearrangement links TRBV6-5 to TRBJ1-6, with 8 bases identical to TRBD1. The clonotype comes from a woman in her 30s with acute COVID-19. CDR3 in DNA: TGTGCCAGCAGTTATGGGACAGGTGTTTCACCCCTCCACTTT. It specifies CASSYGTGVSPLHF.